This T cell receptor beta chain was found in a study of Ad26.COV2.S vaccination and SARS-CoV-2 variants. Clones were sequenced by immunoSEQ multiplex PCR, and TCRdb holds only the in-frame ones, with some missing. The sample carries about 87,000 clones, more than 70% recorded once. V was pared by 5 bases and J by 2 bases, with 19 bases between. CDR3 length: 16 amino acids. Germline values: CDR1 SEHNR, CDR2 FQNEAQ (reference sequence). The source was peripheral blood, collected after recovery from COVID-19. V is TRBV7-9 and J is TRBJ2-7, with unresolved D. The receptor was isolated from a human donor who had recovered from COVID-19. In nucleotides, the CDR3 is TGTGCCAGCAGCGGGTACCTTGGCGGCCCAACCTACGAGCAGTACTTC. As protein: CASSGYLGGPTYEQYF. Drawing the rest from reference TRBV7-9 and TRBJ2-7, the complete variable domain is DTGVSQNPRHKITKRGQNVTFRCDPISEHNRLYWYRQTLGQGPEFLTYFQNEAQLEKSRLLSDRFSAERPKGSFSTLEIQRTEQGDSAMYLCASSGYLGGPTYEQYFGPGTRLTVT.